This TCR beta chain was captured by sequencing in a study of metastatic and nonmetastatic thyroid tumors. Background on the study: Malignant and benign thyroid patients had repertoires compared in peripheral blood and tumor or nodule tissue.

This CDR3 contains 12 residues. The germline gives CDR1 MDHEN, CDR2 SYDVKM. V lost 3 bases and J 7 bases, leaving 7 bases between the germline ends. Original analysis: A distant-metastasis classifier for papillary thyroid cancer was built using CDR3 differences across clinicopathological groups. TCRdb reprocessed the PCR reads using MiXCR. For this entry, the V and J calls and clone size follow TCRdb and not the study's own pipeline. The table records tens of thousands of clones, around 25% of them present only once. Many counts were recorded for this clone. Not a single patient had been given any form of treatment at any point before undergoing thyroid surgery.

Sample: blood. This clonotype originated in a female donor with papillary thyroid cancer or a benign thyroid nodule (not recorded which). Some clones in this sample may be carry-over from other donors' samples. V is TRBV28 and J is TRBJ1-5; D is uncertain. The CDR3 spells CASSFGGQPQHF. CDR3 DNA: TGTGCCAGCAGTTTTGGCGGGCAGCCCCAGCATTTT.